This is a list of T cell receptor beta chains from one sample in a study of radiation and T cells in renal cell carcinoma. Libraries were prepared by immunoSEQ multiplex PCR; TCRdb keeps only in-frame clonotypes and omits some of them. The table shows 130,000 or so clones, with roughly 80% occurring only once. Source: blood, taken from a patient whose treatment included radiotherapy and nephrectomy. Receptors were obtained from a woman aged 45 to 65 with renal cell carcinoma. Both conserved end residues are part of each CDR3. Each record gives: V gene, CDR3 protein.

v_call: TRBV7-9; cdr3_aa: CASSPEDRKAFF
v_call: TRBV27; cdr3_aa: CASSFFMGRTEAFF
v_call: TRBV5-1; cdr3_aa: CASSSLTVMNTEAFF
v_call: TRBV25-1; cdr3_aa: CASSGLRGGLSNEQFF
v_call: TRBV4-3; cdr3_aa: CASSQDSTTRQETQYF
v_call: TRBV28; cdr3_aa: CASSLGSPTDGYTF
v_call: TRBV5-1; cdr3_aa: CASSLDSSGLYEQYF
v_call: TRBV6-6; cdr3_aa: CASSYAAREQYF
v_call: TRBV5-6; cdr3_aa: CASSLGGYSNQPQHF
v_call: TRBV5-1; cdr3_aa: CASSLGLAGEGEQYF
v_call: TRBV6-6; cdr3_aa: CASSSRASSSYEQYF
v_call: TRBV7-9; cdr3_aa: CASSLGQYSYEQYF
v_call: TRBV5-6; cdr3_aa: CASRSRAFSYNEQFF
v_call: TRBV18; cdr3_aa: CASSPGGTGEQYF
v_call: TRBV6-5; cdr3_aa: CASSPELRAEAFF
v_call: TRBV18; cdr3_aa: CASSLGQGHEQYF
v_call: TRBV9; cdr3_aa: CASSVGPSNQPQHF
v_call: TRBV2; cdr3_aa: CASSEGVSLSGYTF
v_call: TRBV6-5; cdr3_aa: CASRRAYEQYF
v_call: TRBV5-1; cdr3_aa: CASSLAGSYEQYF
v_call: TRBV5-4; cdr3_aa: CASSLLNTEAFF
v_call: TRBV2; cdr3_aa: CASSELTSYEQYF
v_call: TRBV15; cdr3_aa: CATSPLPGTENEKLFF
v_call: TRBV30; cdr3_aa: CAWSFGEGSTEAFF
v_call: TRBV27; cdr3_aa: CASISPARAQTEAFF
v_call: TRBV9; cdr3_aa: CASSVVSAGGTDTQYF
v_call: TRBV29-1; cdr3_aa: CSVRGQGVNSPLHF
v_call: TRBV5-6; cdr3_aa: CASSYLPDANEQFF
v_call: TRBV5-1; cdr3_aa: CASSNDGQGYTEAFF
v_call: TRBV5-1; cdr3_aa: CASWLISTDTQYF
v_call: TRBV9; cdr3_aa: CASSALSGEQYF
v_call: TRBV28; cdr3_aa: CASSFAGDSNQPQHF
v_call: TRBV5-1; cdr3_aa: CASRRAGGVSDTQYF
v_call: TRBV27; cdr3_aa: CASSLYGATGAYEQYF
v_call: TRBV28; cdr3_aa: CASRAFATGGGRLPYNTQYF
v_call: TRBV2; cdr3_aa: CASSGSGAYEQYF
v_call: TRBV9; cdr3_aa: CASSAYHGNEQFF
v_call: TRBV6-5; cdr3_aa: CASSYGDRTSDTQYF
v_call: TRBV4-1; cdr3_aa: CASRHPVDRGTGELFF
v_call: TRBV9; cdr3_aa: CASSVGVGPPDYEQYF